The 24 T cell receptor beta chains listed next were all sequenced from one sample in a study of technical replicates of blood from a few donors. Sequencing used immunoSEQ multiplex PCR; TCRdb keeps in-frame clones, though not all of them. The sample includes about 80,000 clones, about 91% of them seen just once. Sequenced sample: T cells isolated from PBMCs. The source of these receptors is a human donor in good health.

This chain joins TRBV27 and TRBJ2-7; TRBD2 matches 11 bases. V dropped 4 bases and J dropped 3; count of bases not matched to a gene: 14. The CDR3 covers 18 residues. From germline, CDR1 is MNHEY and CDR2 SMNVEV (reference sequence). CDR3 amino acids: CASSSGLAGSPVLYEQYF. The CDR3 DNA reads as TGTGCCAGCAGTTCTGGACTAGCGGGTAGTCCGGTACTCTACGAGCAGTACTTC.

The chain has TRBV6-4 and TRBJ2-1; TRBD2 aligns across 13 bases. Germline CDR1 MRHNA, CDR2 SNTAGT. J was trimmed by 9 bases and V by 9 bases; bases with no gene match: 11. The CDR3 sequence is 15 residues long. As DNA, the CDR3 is TGTGCCAGTAAGGCGACTAGCGGGAGGCTAAGTGAGCAGTTCTTC. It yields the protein CASKATSGRLSEQFF.

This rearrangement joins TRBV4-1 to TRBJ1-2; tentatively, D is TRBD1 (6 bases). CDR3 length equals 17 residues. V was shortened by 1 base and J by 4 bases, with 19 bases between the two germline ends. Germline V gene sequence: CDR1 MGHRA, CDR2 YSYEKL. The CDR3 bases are TGCGCCAGCAGCCAAGGAGGCAGGGGAGAAAAAAGCTATGGCTACACCTTC. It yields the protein CASSQGGRGEKSYGYTF.

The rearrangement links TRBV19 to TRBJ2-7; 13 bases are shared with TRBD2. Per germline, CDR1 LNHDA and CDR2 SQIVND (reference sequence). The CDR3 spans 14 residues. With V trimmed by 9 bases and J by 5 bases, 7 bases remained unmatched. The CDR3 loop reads CASGTSGINDEQYF. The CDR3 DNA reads TGTGCCAGCGGGACTAGCGGGATAAACGACGAGCAGTACTTC.

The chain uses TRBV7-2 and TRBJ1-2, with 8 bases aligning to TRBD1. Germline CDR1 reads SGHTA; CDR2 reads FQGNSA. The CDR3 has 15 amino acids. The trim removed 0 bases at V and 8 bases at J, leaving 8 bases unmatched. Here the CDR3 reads CASSLAGQGAGGYTF. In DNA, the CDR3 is TGTGCCAGCAGCTTAGCTGGACAGGGAGCCGGAGGCTACACCTTC.

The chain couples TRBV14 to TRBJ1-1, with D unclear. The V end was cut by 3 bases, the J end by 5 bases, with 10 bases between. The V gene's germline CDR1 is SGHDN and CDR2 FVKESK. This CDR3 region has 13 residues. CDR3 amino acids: CASSHPGLTEAFF. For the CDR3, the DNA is TGTGCCAGCAGCCACCCCGGACTAACTGAAGCTTTCTTT.

The CDR3 reads CATSSGTSGNIQYF. The CDR3 DNA sequence: TGTGCCACTTCCTCCGGGACTAGTGGAAACATTCAGTACTTC. The chain recombines TRBV15 with TRBJ2-4, with 8 bases lining up with TRBD2. The CDR3 sequence is 14 residues long. V trimming: 9 bases; J trimming: 6 bases; junction bases outside the gene matches: 10. The germline V gene has CDR1 LNHNV and CDR2 YYDKDF (reference sequence).

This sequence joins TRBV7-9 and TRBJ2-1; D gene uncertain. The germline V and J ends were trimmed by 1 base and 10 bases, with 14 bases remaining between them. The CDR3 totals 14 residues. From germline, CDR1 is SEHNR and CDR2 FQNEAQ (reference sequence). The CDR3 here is CASSLGANAWEQFF. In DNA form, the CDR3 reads TGTGCCAGCAGCTTAGGAGCGAACGCTTGGGAGCAGTTCTTC. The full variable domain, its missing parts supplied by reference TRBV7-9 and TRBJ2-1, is DTGVSQNPRHKITKRGQNVTFRCDPISEHNRLYWYRQTLGQGPEFLTYFQNEAQLEKSRLLSDRFSAERPKGSFSTLEIQRTEQGDSAMYLCASSLGANAWEQFFGPGTRLTVL.

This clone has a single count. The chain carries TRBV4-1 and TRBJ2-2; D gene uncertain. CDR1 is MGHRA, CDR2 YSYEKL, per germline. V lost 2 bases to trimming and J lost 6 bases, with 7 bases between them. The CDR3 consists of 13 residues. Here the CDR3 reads CASSQIRPGELFF. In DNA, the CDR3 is TGCGCCAGCAGCCAAATCCGTCCCGGGGAGCTGTTTTTT.

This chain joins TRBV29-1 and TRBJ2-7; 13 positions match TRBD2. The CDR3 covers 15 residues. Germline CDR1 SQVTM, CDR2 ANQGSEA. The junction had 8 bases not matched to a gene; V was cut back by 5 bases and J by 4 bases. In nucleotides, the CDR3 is TGCAGCGTTTCGGGACTAGCGGGATTGTCGTACGAGCAGTACTTC. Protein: CSVSGLAGLSYEQYF.

The CDR3 region is CASSLMSIRGNQPQHF. The CDR3 nucleotides are TGTGCCAGCAGTTTAATGAGTATCAGGGGCAATCAGCCCCAGCATTTT. The chain has TRBV28 and TRBJ1-5; a weak D match, TRBD1 (5 bases). Germline lookup yields CDR1 MDHEN and CDR2 SYDVKM. Trimming cost V 2 bases and J 2 bases, with 13 bases left between them. The CDR3 is 16 amino acids.

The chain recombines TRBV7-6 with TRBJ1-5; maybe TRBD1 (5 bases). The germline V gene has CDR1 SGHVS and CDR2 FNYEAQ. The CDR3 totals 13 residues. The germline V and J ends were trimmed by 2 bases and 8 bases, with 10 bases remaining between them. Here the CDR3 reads CASSLQGLKPQHF. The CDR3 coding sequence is TGTGCCAGCAGCTTACAGGGACTAAAGCCCCAGCATTTT.

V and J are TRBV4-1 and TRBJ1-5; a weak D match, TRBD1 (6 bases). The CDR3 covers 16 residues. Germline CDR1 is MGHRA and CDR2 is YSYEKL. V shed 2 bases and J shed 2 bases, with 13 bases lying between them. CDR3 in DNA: TGCGCCAGCAGCCAACGGGGTGCAGGGGGCAATCAGCCCCAGCATTTT. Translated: CASSQRGAGGNQPQHF.

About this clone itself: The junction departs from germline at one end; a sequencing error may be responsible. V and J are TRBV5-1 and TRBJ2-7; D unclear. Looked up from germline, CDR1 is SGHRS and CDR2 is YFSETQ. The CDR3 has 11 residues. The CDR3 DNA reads TGCGCCAGCAGGCTATCCTCCGAGCAGTACTTC. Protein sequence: CASRLSSEQYF.

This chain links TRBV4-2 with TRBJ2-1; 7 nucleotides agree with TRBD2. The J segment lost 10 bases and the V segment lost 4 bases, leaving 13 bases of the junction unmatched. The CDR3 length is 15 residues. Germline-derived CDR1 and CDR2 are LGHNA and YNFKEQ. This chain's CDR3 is CASSPSGTNTWEQFF. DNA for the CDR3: TGTGCCAGCAGCCCAAGCGGGACTAATACATGGGAGCAGTTCTTC.

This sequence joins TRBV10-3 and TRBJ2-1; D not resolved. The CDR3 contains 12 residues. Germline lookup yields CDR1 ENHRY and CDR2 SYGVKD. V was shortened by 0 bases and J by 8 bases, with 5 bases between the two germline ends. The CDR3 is CAISESEHEQFF. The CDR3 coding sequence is TGTGCCATCAGTGAGTCGGAGCATGAGCAGTTCTTC.

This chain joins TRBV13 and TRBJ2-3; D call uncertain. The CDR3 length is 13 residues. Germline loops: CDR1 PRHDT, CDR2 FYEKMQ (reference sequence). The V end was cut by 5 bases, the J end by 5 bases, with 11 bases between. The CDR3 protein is CASSPLSEDTQYF. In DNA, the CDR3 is TGTGCCAGCAGCCCCCTCAGTGAAGATACGCAGTATTTT.

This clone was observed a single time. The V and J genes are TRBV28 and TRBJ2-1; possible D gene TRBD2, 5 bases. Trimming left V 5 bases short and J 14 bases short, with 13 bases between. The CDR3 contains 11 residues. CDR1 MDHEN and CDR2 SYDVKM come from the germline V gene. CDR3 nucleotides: TGTGCCAGCAGTCCTGAGGGTTCGAAGTTCTTC. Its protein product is CASSPEGSKFF. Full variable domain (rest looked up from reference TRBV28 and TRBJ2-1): DVKVTQSSRYLVKRTGEKVFLECVQDMDHENMFWYRQDPGLGLRLIYFSYDVKMKEKGDIPEGYSVSREKKERFSLILESASTNQTSMYLCASSPEGSKFFGPGTRLTVL.

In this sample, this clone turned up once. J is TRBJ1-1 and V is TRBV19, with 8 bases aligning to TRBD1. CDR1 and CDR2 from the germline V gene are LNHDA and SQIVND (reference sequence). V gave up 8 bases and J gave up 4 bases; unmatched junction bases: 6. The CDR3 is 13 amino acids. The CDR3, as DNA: TGTGCCAGTTCAGCGACAGGGGTCACTGAAGCTTTCTTT. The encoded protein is CASSATGVTEAFF.

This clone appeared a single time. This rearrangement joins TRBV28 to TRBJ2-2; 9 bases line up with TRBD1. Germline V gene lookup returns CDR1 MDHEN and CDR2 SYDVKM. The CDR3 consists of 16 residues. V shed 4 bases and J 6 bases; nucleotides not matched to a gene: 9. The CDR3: CASSSRDREIPGELFF. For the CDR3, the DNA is TGTGCCAGCAGTTCTCGGGACAGGGAAATACCCGGGGAGCTGTTTTTT.

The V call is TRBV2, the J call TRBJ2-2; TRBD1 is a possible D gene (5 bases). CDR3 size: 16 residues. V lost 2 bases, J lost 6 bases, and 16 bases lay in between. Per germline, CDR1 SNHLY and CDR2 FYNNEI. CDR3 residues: CASSERFSKQAGELFF. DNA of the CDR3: TGTGCCAGCAGTGAAAGGTTTTCGAAACAGGCCGGGGAGCTGTTTTTT.

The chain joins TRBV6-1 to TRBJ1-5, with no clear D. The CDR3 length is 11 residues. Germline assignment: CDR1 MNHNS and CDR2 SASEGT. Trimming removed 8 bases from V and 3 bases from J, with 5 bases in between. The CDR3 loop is CASGLNQPQHF. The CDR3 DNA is TGTGCCAGCGGGCTCAATCAGCCCCAGCATTTT.

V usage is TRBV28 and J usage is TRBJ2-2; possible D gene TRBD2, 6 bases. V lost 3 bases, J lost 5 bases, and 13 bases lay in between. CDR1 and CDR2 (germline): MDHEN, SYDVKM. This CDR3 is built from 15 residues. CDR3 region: CASSFDLGGTGELFF. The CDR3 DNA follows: TGTGCCAGCAGTTTCGATCTGGGGGGTACCGGGGAGCTGTTTTTT. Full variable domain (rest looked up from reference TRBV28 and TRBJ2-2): DVKVTQSSRYLVKRTGEKVFLECVQDMDHENMFWYRQDPGLGLRLIYFSYDVKMKEKGDIPEGYSVSREKKERFSLILESASTNQTSMYLCASSFDLGGTGELFFGEGSRLTVL.

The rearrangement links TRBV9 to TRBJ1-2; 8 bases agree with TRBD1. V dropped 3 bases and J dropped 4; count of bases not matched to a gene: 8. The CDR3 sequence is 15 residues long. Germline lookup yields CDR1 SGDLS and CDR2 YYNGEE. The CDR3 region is CASSGTGPALYGYTF. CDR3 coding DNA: TGTGCCAGCAGCGGGACAGGGCCGGCCCTCTATGGCTACACCTTC.